This T cell receptor beta chain was obtained from a study of cytomegalovirus exposure and HLA in healthy donors. The PCR was carried out with 60 Vbeta primers and 13 Jbeta primers. Assay: immunoSEQ multiplex PCR; the TCRdb copy retains only in-frame clones and omits some. The table has 110,000 to 150,000 clones, roughly 65% seen once. Sequencing was carried out using PBMCs. The sequence came from a man in his fifties or sixties in good health and CMV-seronegative.

The CDR3, as DNA: TGTGCCAGCGGACAGGGCCCTGGCTACACCTTC. It codes for CASGQGPGYTF. The chain has TRBV6-5 and TRBJ1-2; 8 nucleotides align to TRBD1. The CDR3 spans 11 residues. Trimming cost V 8 bases and J 7 bases; bases outside gene matches: 3. CDR1 and CDR2 (germline): MNHEY, SVGAGI.